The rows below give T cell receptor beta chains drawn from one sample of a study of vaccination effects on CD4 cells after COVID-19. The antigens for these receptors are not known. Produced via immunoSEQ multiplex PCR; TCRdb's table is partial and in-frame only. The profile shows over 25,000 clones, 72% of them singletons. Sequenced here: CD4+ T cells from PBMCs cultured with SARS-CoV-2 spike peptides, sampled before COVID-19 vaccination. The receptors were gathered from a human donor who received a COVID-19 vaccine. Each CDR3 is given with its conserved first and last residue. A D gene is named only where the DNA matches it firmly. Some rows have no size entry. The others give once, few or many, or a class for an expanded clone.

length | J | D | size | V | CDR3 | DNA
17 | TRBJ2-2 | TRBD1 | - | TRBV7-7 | CASSFTSGTGLDGELFF | TGTGCCAGCAGCTTTACGTCCGGGACAGGGCTGGACGGGGAGCTGTTTTTT
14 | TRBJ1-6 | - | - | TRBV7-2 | CASSLQSRISPLHF | TGTGCCAGCAGCTTACAAAGTCGGATCTCACCCCTCCACTTT
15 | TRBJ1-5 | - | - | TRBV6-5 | CATEARWGLGQPQHF | TGTGCCACCGAGGCCCGATGGGGCCTAGGACAGCCCCAGCATTTT
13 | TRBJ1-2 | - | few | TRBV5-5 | CASSLDGQPPETF | TGTGCCAGCAGCTTGGATGGACAGCCCCCCGAAACCTTC
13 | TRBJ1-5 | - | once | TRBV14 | CASSHVSNQPQHF | TGTGCCAGCAGCCATGTTAGCAATCAGCCCCAGCATTTT
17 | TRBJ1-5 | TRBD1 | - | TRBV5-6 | CASSSTTGGRINQPQHF | TGTGCCAGCAGCTCTACGACAGGGGGGAGGATCAATCAGCCCCAGCATTTT
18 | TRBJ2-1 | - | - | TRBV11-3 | CASSLDQGGSSSYNEQFF | TGTGCCAGCAGCTTAGATCAAGGGGGTTCTAGCTCCTACAATGAGCAGTTCTTC
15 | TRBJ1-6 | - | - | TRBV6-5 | CASRQYQGNNSPLHF | TGTGCCAGCAGGCAATATCAGGGTAATAATTCACCCCTCCACTTT
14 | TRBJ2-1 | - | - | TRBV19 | CASSINGSPNEQFF | TGTGCCAGTAGTATCAACGGGAGTCCGAATGAGCAGTTCTTC
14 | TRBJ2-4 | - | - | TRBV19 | CASSIGGAKNIQYF | TGTGCCAGTAGTATCGGCGGGGCCAAAAACATTCAGTACTTC
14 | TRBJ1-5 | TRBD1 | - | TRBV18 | CASSRDRENQPQHF | TGTGCCAGCTCACGCGACAGGGAGAATCAGCCCCAGCATTTT
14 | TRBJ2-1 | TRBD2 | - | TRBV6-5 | CASHVGGNYNEQFF | TGTGCCAGCCACGTGGGGGGGAACTACAATGAGCAGTTCTTC
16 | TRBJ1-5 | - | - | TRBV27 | CASKVAGGVFDQPQHF | TGTGCCAGCAAAGTGGCGGGGGGCGTTTTCGATCAGCCCCAGCATTTT
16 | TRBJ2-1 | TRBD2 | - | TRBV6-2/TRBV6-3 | CASRYGGLAGGDEQFF | TGTGCCAGCAGATACGGGGGACTAGCGGGGGGTGATGAGCAGTTCTTC
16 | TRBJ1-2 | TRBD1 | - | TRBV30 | CAWSVQGQSFPYGYTF | TGTGCCTGGAGTGTACAGGGACAGTCTTTTCCCTATGGCTACACCTTC
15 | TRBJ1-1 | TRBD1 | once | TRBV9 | CASSITGTGNTEAFF | TGTGCCAGCAGCATTACCGGGACAGGGAACACTGAAGCTTTCTTT
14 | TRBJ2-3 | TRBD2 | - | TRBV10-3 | CAITGAGGPDTQYF | TGTGCCATCACCGGAGCGGGAGGGCCCGATACGCAGTATTTT
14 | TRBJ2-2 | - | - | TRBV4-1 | CASSQAQVTGELFF | TGCGCCAGCAGCCAAGCCCAGGTCACCGGGGAGCTGTTTTTT
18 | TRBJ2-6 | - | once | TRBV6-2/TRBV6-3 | CASSYPGAGSSGANVLTF | TGTGCCAGCAGTTACCCCGGGGCCGGGTCTTCTGGGGCCAACGTCCTGACTTTC
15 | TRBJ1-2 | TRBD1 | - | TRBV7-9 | CASSLETGVRYGYTF | TGTGCCAGCAGCTTAGAGACAGGGGTTCGCTATGGCTACACCTTC
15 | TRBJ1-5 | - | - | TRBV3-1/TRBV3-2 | CASSQGSEPRQPQHF | TGTGCCAGCAGCCAAGGCTCGGAGCCCAGACAGCCCCAGCATTTT
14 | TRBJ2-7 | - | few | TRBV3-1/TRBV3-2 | CASSPFGGAYEQYF | TGTGCCAGCAGCCCGTTCGGTGGGGCCTACGAGCAGTACTTC
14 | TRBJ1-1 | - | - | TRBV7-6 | CASSLVTGGTEAFF | TGTGCCAGCAGCTTAGTGACAGGTGGCACTGAAGCTTTCTTT
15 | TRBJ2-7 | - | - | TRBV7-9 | CASSLARQTAYEQYF | TGTGCCAGCAGCTTAGCGCGACAGACGGCCTACGAGCAGTACTTC
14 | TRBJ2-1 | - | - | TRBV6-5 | CATKGEILDNEQFF | TGTGCCACCAAGGGGGAAATTTTAGACAATGAGCAGTTCTTC